The 21 T cell receptor beta chains presented below share a single source sample, sequenced in a study of blood T cells in healthy people across ages. Using a J-beta primer mix together with a sample-barcoded 5' primer, a second PCR was run for 7 to 11 cycles. TCRdb reprocessed the 5' RACE reads with MiXCR, giving one entry per CDR3 protein. The sample contains some 940,000 distinct CDR3 sequences, around 29% of which appear only once. The same specimen was also included in a second study, on T cells of mothers and their children.

The sequenced sample was blood. The receptors derive from a woman aged 40 to 55 in good health.

V is TRBV7-2 and J is TRBJ1-6, with D unclear. V dropped 1 base and J dropped 6 bases, with 7 bases sitting between them. This CDR3 has 14 residues. Germline V gene lookup returns CDR1 SGHTA and CDR2 FQGNSA. The CDR3 reads CASSLEPFNSPLHF. The CDR3 region has the DNA TGTGCCAGCAGCTTAGAACCCTTTAATTCACCCCTCCACTTT. Full variable domain (missing parts from reference TRBV7-2 and TRBJ1-6): GAGVSQSPSNKVTEKGKDVELRCDPISGHTALYWYRQSLGQGLEFLIYFQGNSAPDKSGLPSDRFSAERTGGSVSTLTIQRTQQEDSAVYLCASSLEPFNSPLHFGNGTRLTVT.

CDR3 DNA: TGTGCCAGCACGGCGGGAACGTCCAACAATGAGCAGTTCTTC. Its translation: CASTAGTSNNEQFF. The J gene is TRBJ2-1, the V gene TRBV27; possibly TRBD2 for D (6 bases). Trimming left V 7 bases short and J 5 bases short, with 15 bases between. This CDR3 contains 14 residues. In germline, CDR1 is MNHEY, CDR2 SMNVEV (reference sequence).

This clonotype was seen at least ten times. This sequence joins TRBV7-2 and TRBJ2-7; TRBD2 matches 8 bases. Germline assignment: CDR1 SGHTA and CDR2 FQGNSA. Trimming at V came to 6 bases and at J to 2 bases, leaving 12 bases not matched to a gene. CDR3 length: 16 residues. The CDR3 DNA reads as TGTGCCAGCAGTCTTAGGAGGGCGGGGGGTACCTACGAGCAGTACTTC. Encoded protein: CASSLRRAGGTYEQYF.

This clonotype was detected a few times. The chain employs TRBV5-1 and TRBJ2-3, with D tentatively TRBD2 (6 bases). This CDR3 region has 15 residues. V shed 2 bases and J shed 0 bases, with 10 bases lying between them. Germline V gene lookup returns CDR1 SGHRS and CDR2 YFSETQ. CDR3 sequence: CASSFTSQSTDTQYF. The CDR3 bases are TGCGCCAGCAGCTTTACTAGCCAGAGCACAGATACGCAGTATTTT.

This clonotype has a single count. It may be a read error: a sequence one base away is much more abundant. The chain combines TRBV4-3 with TRBJ1-1; D call uncertain. The CDR3 runs to 14 residues. The germline gives CDR1 LGHNA, CDR2 YSLEER. CDR3 loop: CASGQDSRNTEAFF. CDR3 DNA: TGCGCCAGCGGCCAAGATTCACGGAACACTGAAGCTTTCTTT.

The chain couples TRBV9 to TRBJ2-3; D possibly corresponds to TRBD1 (6 bases). This CDR3 is 15 amino acids long. Trimming pared 0 bases from V and 2 bases from J, leaving 10 bases between. Germline-derived CDR1 and CDR2 are SGDLS and YYNGEE. The CDR3 spells CASSVVQGVTDTQYF. The CDR3 DNA is TGTGCCAGCAGCGTAGTACAGGGAGTCACAGATACGCAGTATTTT.

This clonotype was observed a few times. The CDR3 bases are TGTGCCAGCAGGGCGTCCGGGACAGGTTCCTACGAGCAGTACTTC. Translating gives CASRASGTGSYEQYF. V usage is TRBV2 and J usage is TRBJ2-7; TRBD1 matches 8 bases. The CDR3 extends over 15 amino acids. J lost 1 base, V lost 6 bases, and 8 bases had no gene match. Germline loops: CDR1 SNHLY, CDR2 FYNNEI.

Points on this clonotype: This likely reflects a read error, since a far larger clone is one base away. Written as DNA, the CDR3 is TGTGCCAGCAGTAAAAATTCCTACGAGCAGTTCTTC. Translated, it gives CASSKNSYEQFF. The V and J genes are TRBV12-3 or TRBV12-4 and TRBJ2-1; the D is unclear. The V end lost 5 bases, the J end lost 10 bases, and 12 bases lay between the germline ends. This CDR3 is built from 12 residues.

This clonotype was observed a few times. The chain recombines TRBV15 with TRBJ2-6; the D gene is possibly TRBD2 (5 bases). The CDR3 is 15 residues long. Trimming removed 1 base at V and 2 bases at J, with 6 bases between. The V gene's germline CDR1 is LNHNV and CDR2 YYDKDF (reference sequence). DNA of the CDR3: TGTGCCACCAGCAGAGCCGGGGCTGGGGCCAACGTCCTGACTTTC. This translates into CATSRAGAGANVLTF.

This clonotype was found a few times. CDR3 amino acids: CASSLVGAGRQETQYF. The CDR3 DNA reads as TGCGCCAGCAGCTTGGTCGGGGCGGGTAGGCAAGAGACCCAGTACTTC. The gene calls are TRBV5-1 and TRBJ2-5, with D perhaps TRBD1 or TRBD2 (5 bases each). Germline-derived CDR1 and CDR2 are SGHRS and YFSETQ. The CDR3 runs to 16 residues. Trimming cost V 0 bases and J 2 bases, with 14 bases left between them.

The CDR3 coding sequence is TGTGCCAGCAGCACCCGAGGGGGGTACGCCTGCGAGCAGTACTTC. Amino acids: CASSTRGGYACEQYF. This sequence joins TRBV7-2 and TRBJ2-4; D might be TRBD1 or TRBD2, each matching 6 bases. The J call may be in error: the DNA end matches TRBJ2-7 better. CDR1 and CDR2 from the germline V gene are SGHTA and FQGNSA. The CDR3 is made up of 15 amino acids.

The gene calls are TRBV20-1 and TRBJ2-1; 11 positions match TRBD2. The V gene end was trimmed by 7 bases and the J gene end by 6 bases; junction bases not matched to a gene: 11. Per the germline V gene, CDR1 is DFQATT and CDR2 is SNEGSKA (reference sequence). There are 15 residues in the CDR3. CDR3 region: CSVSVSGGACNEQFF. CDR3 nucleotides: TGCAGTGTTAGTGTTAGCGGGGGGGCTTGCAATGAGCAGTTCTTC.

The V and J genes are TRBV24-1 and TRBJ2-5; 11 bases align to TRBD2. CDR1 KGHDR and CDR2 SFDVKD come from the germline V gene. The V segment lost 4 bases and the J segment 4 bases; nucleotides outside the gene matches: 7. The CDR3 covers 16 residues. This chain's CDR3 is CATSDKASGGPETQYF. In DNA form, the CDR3 reads TGTGCCACCAGTGACAAAGCTAGCGGGGGGCCAGAGACCCAGTACTTC.

Ten or more counts support this clonotype. The rearrangement joins TRBV5-1 to TRBJ2-5; D not resolved. The CDR3 is made up of 15 amino acids. Trimming took off 4 bases at V and 5 bases at J, with 18 bases between the two ends. Germline V lookup: CDR1 SGHRS, CDR2 YFSETQ. CDR3 loop: CASSPPWPLGETQYF. CDR3 DNA: TGCGCCAGCAGCCCCCCGTGGCCATTGGGGGAGACCCAGTACTTC.

This clonotype was seen more than once but under ten times. The chain links TRBV7-2 to TRBJ1-1; D unresolved. V lost 0 bases to trimming and J lost 4 bases, with 6 bases between them. The CDR3 sequence is 13 residues long. The germline V gene has CDR1 SGHTA and CDR2 FQGNSA. The CDR3 sequence is CASSLALSTEAFF. The CDR3 region has the DNA TGTGCCAGCAGCTTAGCGCTAAGCACTGAAGCTTTCTTT.

In its sample, this clonotype was seen a few times. The rearrangement joins TRBV4-1 to TRBJ1-3; no reliable D call. The V end lost 5 bases, the J end lost 0 bases, and 11 bases lay between the germline ends. Looked up from germline, CDR1 is MGHRA and CDR2 is YSYEKL. The CDR3 has 15 residues. The CDR3 DNA reads as TGCGCCAGCAGCTGGAATACGAACTCTGGAAACACCATATATTTT. Its protein product is CASSWNTNSGNTIYF.

This clonotype was counted only a few times. The chain couples TRBV6-1 to TRBJ2-2; 10 bases line up with TRBD2. With V trimmed by 7 bases and J by 0 bases, 8 bases remained unmatched. CDR1 and CDR2 from the germline V gene are MNHNS and SASEGT. The CDR3 covers 17 residues. The CDR3 nucleotides are TGTGCCAGCACCATAGGACTAGCGGTGACGAACACCGGGGAGCTGTTTTTT. This sequence encodes CASTIGLAVTNTGELFF.

The chain employs TRBV7-2 and TRBJ2-1; 8 bases match TRBD2. The germline gives CDR1 SGHTA, CDR2 FQGNSA. The CDR3 runs 16 residues. Trimming cost V 4 bases and J 5 bases; bases outside gene matches: 10. The CDR3 sequence: CASSSKPGLGNNEQFF. CDR3 DNA: TGTGCCAGCAGCTCCAAACCGGGACTAGGAAACAATGAGCAGTTCTTC.

The chain couples TRBV14 to TRBJ1-2; 7 bases are a match to TRBD1. This CDR3 region has 14 residues. After removal of 1 base from V and 4 bases from J, the junction contained 3 bases not matched to a gene. The V gene's germline CDR1 is SGHDN and CDR2 FVKESK. DNA of the CDR3: TGTGCCAGCAGCCAAGTACGGACAGGCTATGGCTACACCTTC. Protein: CASSQVRTGYGYTF.

This clonotype was recorded a few times. This chain connects TRBV15 to TRBJ2-1, with a weak D call TRBD2 (6 bases). The CDR3 runs 12 residues. The V gene's germline CDR1 is LNHNV and CDR2 YYDKDF (reference sequence). Deletions cut 1 base from V and 8 bases from J, with 6 bases between. CDR3 sequence: CATSRAGDEQFF. The CDR3 coding sequence is TGTGCCACCAGCAGAGCGGGGGATGAGCAGTTCTTC.

In the case of this clonotype: Mismatch with germline at one junction end may stem from a read error. This rearrangement joins TRBV4-3 to TRBJ1-2; 7 bases line up with TRBD1. Germline V gene lookup returns CDR1 LGHNA and CDR2 YSLEER. CDR3 length: 15 amino acids. The CDR3 sequence: CASSQGAEGALGYTF. The CDR3 coding sequence is TGCGCCAGCAGTCAAGGAGCAGAGGGGGCCCTTGGCTACACCTTC.